The 25 T cell receptor beta chains reported below all come from one sample, sequenced in a study of blood T cells in healthy people across ages (dated by TCRdb to the mid-2010s). Library generation was performed with 5' RACE. Sequencer: Illumina HiSeq 2500. A second PCR of roughly 7 to 11 cycles was performed with a sample-barcoded 5' primer and a J-beta primer mix. TCRdb redid the processing of the public reads, applying fastp at Q25 and MiXCR, and retained in-frame beta chains. All rows with the same CDR3 protein become a single entry with the most common DNA and genes. The sample table lists 700,000 or so distinct CDR3 sequences, approximately 22% of them with a count of one. The ten largest clones capture 20% to 25% of the sample. The sample was blood. The origin of the receptors is a man aged 65 to 85 in good health.

This sequence joins TRBV5-6 and TRBJ1-2; D unresolved. The V and J ends lost 6 bases and 4 bases respectively, with 10 bases between them. Germline-derived CDR1 and CDR2 are SGHDT and YYEEEE. CDR3 length: 12 residues. Here the CDR3 reads CASNKDGYGYTF. DNA for the CDR3: TGTGCCAGCAACAAGGACGGCTATGGCTACACCTTC.

In its sample, this clonotype was seen a few times. The J gene is TRBJ1-2, the V gene TRBV2; a possible D gene is TRBD1 (5 bases). This CDR3 contains 16 residues. The V and J ends lost 3 bases and 4 bases respectively, with 18 bases between them. The germline gives CDR1 SNHLY, CDR2 FYNNEI. The CDR3 protein is CASSDLWTPGSYGYTF. For the CDR3, the DNA is TGTGCCAGCAGTGACCTCTGGACACCTGGGTCCTATGGCTACACCTTC.

V gene TRBV29-1 combines with J gene TRBJ2-5; 10 nucleotides agree with TRBD2. With V trimmed by 6 bases and J by 5 bases, 12 bases remained unmatched. The CDR3 has 15 residues. CDR1 SQVTM and CDR2 ANQGSEA come from the germline V gene. The CDR3 reads CSVPRAGGPRETQYF. The CDR3 DNA is TGCAGCGTCCCGAGAGCGGGAGGGCCTCGGGAGACCCAGTACTTC.

This clonotype was found a few times. Here the CDR3 DNA reads TGTGCCAGCAGCCAAGTACGGGGATACACAGATACGCAGTATTTT. It yields the protein CASSQVRGYTDTQYF. V gene TRBV14 combines with J gene TRBJ2-3; D might be TRBD2 (5 bases). Germline V lookup: CDR1 SGHDN, CDR2 FVKESK. Trimming stripped 1 base from V and 2 bases from J, with 10 bases between. The CDR3 spans 15 residues.

The chain combines TRBV18 with TRBJ2-5; tentatively, D is TRBD1 (6 bases). The end of the DNA aligns better with TRBJ2-7, so the J call may be wrong. The CDR3 has 12 residues. Germline V lookup: CDR1 KGHSH, CDR2 LQKENI. The CDR3 loop is CASSDRNYEQYF. The CDR3 region has the DNA TGTGCCAGCTCAGACAGGAACTACGAGCAGTACTTC.

The chain joins TRBV6-1 to TRBJ2-7; a possible D gene is TRBD1 (6 bases). CDR1 is MNHNS, CDR2 SASEGT, per germline. Deletions cut 4 bases from V and 1 base from J, with 14 bases between. The CDR3 has 15 amino acids. CDR3 in DNA: TGTGCCAGCAGTGGAAACTTACAGGGTTCCTACGAGCAGTACGTC. Translating gives CASSGNLQGSYEQYV.

This clonotype was detected only a few times. The rearrangement joins TRBV5-1 to TRBJ2-3; D not certain. Germline assignment: CDR1 SGHRS and CDR2 YFSETQ. The V and J ends lost 0 bases and 0 bases respectively, with 14 bases between them. This CDR3 is built from 17 residues. In DNA form, the CDR3 reads TGCGCCAGCAGCTTGGCCCTTGGAGCTGGCAGCACAGATACGCAGTATTTT. This encodes CASSLALGAGSTDTQYF. Complete variable domain (other parts from reference TRBV5-1 and TRBJ2-3): KAGVTQTPRYLIKTRGQQVTLSCSPISGHRSVSWYQQTPGQGLQFLFEYFSETQRNKGNFPGRFSGRQFSNSRSEMNVSTLELGDSALYLCASSLALGAGSTDTQYFGPGTRLTVL.

This clonotype has just a few counts. A read error may account for a junction end that differs from germline. This chain joins TRBV6-1 and TRBJ2-1; unclear D gene. This CDR3 comprises 14 residues. CDR1 and CDR2 from the germline V gene are MNHNS and SASEGT. Here the CDR3 reads CASSVVAANNEQFF. CDR3 DNA sequence: TGCGCCAGCAGTGTGGTAGCAGCAAACAATGAGCAGTTCTTC.

The chain combines TRBV5-1 with TRBJ2-3; 10 bases align to TRBD1. Germline loops: CDR1 SGHRS, CDR2 YFSETQ. The CDR3 spans 14 residues. V was clipped by 7 bases and J by 2 bases; unmatched bases: 4. The CDR3 region is CASAGQGITDTQYF. CDR3 nucleotide sequence: TGCGCCAGCGCGGGACAGGGGATCACAGATACGCAGTATTTT.

This clonotype came up a few times. The genes are TRBV3-1 and TRBJ1-2; D not certain. CDR3 length: 14 residues. Germline loops: CDR1 LGHDT, CDR2 YNNKEL (reference sequence). Trimming left V 0 bases short and J 0 bases short, with 5 bases between. CDR3 nucleotide sequence: TGTGCCAGCAGCCAAGATCGTACTAACTATGGCTACACCTTC. Protein: CASSQDRTNYGYTF.

This clonotype was observed a handful of times. V gene TRBV18 combines with J gene TRBJ2-3, with 8 positions matching TRBD2. Germline V lookup: CDR1 KGHSH, CDR2 LQKENI. The CDR3 covers 13 residues. V shed 3 bases and J 6 bases; nucleotides not matched to a gene: 2. The CDR3 DNA reads TGTGCCAGCTCACCGGGCGGGAGGGATACGCAGTATTTT. The encoded protein is CASSPGGRDTQYF.

This chain uses TRBV7-2 with TRBJ2-1; D ambiguous. The CDR3 contains 17 residues. The V gene lost 3 bases and the J gene lost 0 bases, with 15 bases spanning the gap. Germline-derived CDR1 and CDR2 are SGHTA and FQGNSA. This CDR3 reads CASSLTSSYSSYNEQFF. The DNA of the CDR3 is TGTGCCAGCAGCTTGACTTCAAGTTATAGCTCCTACAATGAGCAGTTCTTC.

DNA for the CDR3: TGTGCCAGCAGTTACTCGAGTTTGGGGGTGGCAGATACGCAGTATTTT. As protein: CASSYSSLGVADTQYF. The chain carries TRBV6-5 and TRBJ2-3; either TRBD1 or TRBD2 may supply D (5 bases each). The germline CDR1 and CDR2 sequences are MNHEY and SVGAGI. The CDR3 has 16 amino acids. The germline V and J ends were trimmed by 0 bases and 4 bases, with 14 bases remaining between them.

There are a few counts of this clonotype. This chain connects TRBV20-1 to TRBJ1-5; tentative D call: TRBD1 (5 bases). Germline V gene lookup returns CDR1 DFQATT and CDR2 SNEGSKA (reference sequence). V lost 3 bases and J lost 0, with 9 bases in between. This CDR3 comprises 14 residues. CDR3: CSASGTYSNQPQHF. CDR3 DNA sequence: TGCAGTGCTAGTGGGACCTATAGCAATCAGCCCCAGCATTTT.

The gene calls are TRBV6-6 and TRBJ2-3; 8 positions match TRBD2. V gave up 7 bases and J gave up 3 bases; unmatched junction bases: 12. The CDR3 has 16 residues. Germline CDR1 is MNHNY and CDR2 is SVGAGI (reference sequence). The CDR3 DNA follows: TGTGCCAGCAAAGTTGAGTGGCGGGGGGCTACAGATACGCAGTATTTT. Its translation: CASKVEWRGATDTQYF.

There are a few counts of this clonotype. The rearrangement uses TRBV3-1 and TRBJ1-3; D uncertain. Germline values: CDR1 LGHDT, CDR2 YNNKEL (reference sequence). There are 14 residues in the CDR3. The V and J ends lost 8 bases and 0 bases respectively, with 11 bases between them. The CDR3 region has the DNA TGTGCCAGCCGTTTAGAAGGCTCTGGAAACACCATATATTTT. Its protein product is CASRLEGSGNTIYF. Together with reference TRBV3-1 and TRBJ1-3, the CDR3 gives the full variable domain: DTAVSQTPKYLVTQMGNDKSIKCEQNLGHDTMYWYKQDSKKFLKIMFSYNNKELIINETVPNRFSPKSPDKAHLNLHINSLELGDSAVYFCASRLEGSGNTIYFGEGSWLTVV.

The table lists this clonotype with a few counts. The genes are TRBV11-2 and TRBJ2-5; D possibly corresponds to TRBD2 (5 bases). The CDR3 consists of 14 residues. V was trimmed by 5 bases and J by 5 bases, leaving 15 bases between them. Germline values: CDR1 SGHAT, CDR2 FQNNGV. The CDR3 loop is CASSDKSGAETQYF. The DNA of the CDR3 is TGTGCCAGCAGCGATAAGAGCGGTGCGGAGACCCAGTACTTC.

This chain connects TRBV19 to TRBJ2-5, with TRBD2 identical over 14 bases. V lost 5 bases, J lost 3 bases, and 2 bases stayed unmatched. From germline, CDR1 is LNHDA and CDR2 SQIVND (reference sequence). The CDR3 length is 15 residues. The CDR3, as DNA: TGTGCCAGTAGTGCGGGACTAGCGGGGGAAGAGACCCAGTACTTC. Amino acid sequence: CASSAGLAGEETQYF.

This clonotype was counted ten times or more. This chain joins TRBV7-2 and TRBJ2-5; TRBD2 matches 7 bases. From germline, CDR1 is SGHTA and CDR2 FQGNSA. CDR3 length: 15 residues. The V gene end was trimmed by 2 bases and the J gene end by 5 bases; junction bases not matched to a gene: 8. CDR3 sequence reads: CASSLTGLVTETQYF. CDR3 coding DNA: TGTGCCAGCAGCTTAACCGGACTAGTGACGGAGACCCAGTACTTC. Drawing the rest from reference TRBV7-2 and TRBJ2-5, the complete variable domain is GAGVSQSPSNKVTEKGKDVELRCDPISGHTALYWYRQSLGQGLEFLIYFQGNSAPDKSGLPSDRFSAERTGGSVSTLTIQRTQQEDSAVYLCASSLTGLVTETQYFGPGTRLLVL.

This clonotype was detected only a few times. The chain has TRBV4-1 and TRBJ2-5; no reliable D call. The J call could be wrong; TRBJ2-7 is a better fit for the DNA end. Germline V gene data show CDR1 as MGHRA and CDR2 as YSYEKL. This CDR3 comprises 16 residues. CDR3 coding DNA: TGCGCCAGCAGCCAAGCTCTGGCAGAACCGAGCTACGAGCAGTACTTC. This gives the protein CASSQALAEPSYEQYF.

The chain recombines TRBV6-1 with TRBJ2-4, with a tentative D call TRBD2 (5 bases). There are 19 residues in the CDR3. The germline CDR1 and CDR2 sequences are MNHNS and SASEGT. With 1 base removed from V and 0 bases from J, the gap between germline ends came to 19 bases. The CDR3 bases are TGTGCCAGCAGTGAAGGAGGGCGTGGCAGCTTCCCAGCCAAAAACATTCAGTACTTC. Its protein product is CASSEGGRGSFPAKNIQYF.

The chain carries TRBV29-1 and TRBJ1-1, with 7 bases aligning to TRBD1. The CDR3 sequence is 14 residues long. J lost 4 bases, V lost 3 bases, and 8 bases had no gene match. Looked up from germline, CDR1 is SQVTM and CDR2 is ANQGSEA. In DNA form, the CDR3 reads TGCAGCGTTGATGTACAGGGGCAAGGCACTGAAGCTTTCTTT. As protein: CSVDVQGQGTEAFF.

The table lists this clonotype with a few counts. This chain links TRBV10-3 with TRBJ2-4; D remains unclear. The V gene's germline CDR1 is ENHRY and CDR2 SYGVKD. Trimming left V 2 bases short and J 0 bases short, with 11 bases between. There are 16 residues in the CDR3. The CDR3 is CAISEALTLAKNIQYF. The CDR3 DNA reads TGTGCCATCAGTGAGGCCCTGACTTTAGCCAAAAACATTCAGTACTTC.

This clonotype was found a few times. The junction shows a germline mismatch at one end, possibly a read error. The chain has TRBV7-6 and TRBJ1-4; TRBD1 matches at 7 bases. This CDR3 contains 14 residues. Germline CDR1 reads SGHVS; CDR2 reads FNYEAQ. The CDR3 DNA is TGTACCAGCAGCTCGGGACAGTTTAATGAAAAACTGTTTTTT. Amino acids: CTSSSGQFNEKLFF.

This clonotype occurred a few times. The chain has TRBV28 and TRBJ2-1, with a tentative D call TRBD2 (7 bases). The J call is doubtful: the DNA matches TRBJ2-5 better. Germline values: CDR1 MDHEN, CDR2 SYDVKM. The CDR3 is 16 residues long. CDR3 coding DNA: TGTGCCAGCAGTTTTTTGGGGGGGCGAAGGCAAGAGACCCAGTACTTC. This sequence encodes CASSFLGGRRQETQYF.